The clone carrying this TCR beta chain was observed many times. This sample was included in a study of spatial heterogeneity in lung cancer. Study background: The count of detected beta-chain sequences consistently exceeded that of alpha-chain sequences.

Noted time point: sample taken at primary tumor resection. Unsorted whole RNA from tumor, nontumor lung or frozen PBMC underwent sequencing. TCRdb recomputed calls from the 5' RACE reads with MiXCR, one row per CDR3 protein. Of tens of thousands of distinct CDR3 sequences listed, about 7% are singletons. This TCR came from a female donor with early-stage non-small cell lung cancer. Specimen: PBMCs, collected at surgery.

CDR3 DNA sequence: TGTGCCAGCAGCCAAGACACGAATCAGCCCCAGCATTTT. Translated: CASSQDTNQPQHF. J is TRBJ1-5 and V is TRBV3-1; no definite D call. Deletions cut 0 bases from V and 4 bases from J, with 4 bases between. Germline V gene sequence: CDR1 LGHDT, CDR2 YNNKEL (reference sequence). This CDR3 is built from 13 residues.